Listed below are T cell receptor beta chains from one sample, sequenced in a study of CD8 T cells in ankylosing spondylitis. One entry per CDR3 protein, called by TCRdb with MiXCR from the 5' RACE reads. The repertoire holds 470,000 or so distinct CDR3 sequences, 25% to 30% seen once, with 0.85% to 1% in the top ten. Material: blood, either unsorted or a sorted T cell fraction (not recorded which). The source is a male donor with ankylosing spondylitis. CDR3s leave out the opening cysteine and the closing phenylalanine or tryptophan. A D gene is named only where the DNA matches it firmly.

d_gene,v_gene,CDR3aa
TRBD1,TRBV7-6,ASSRRDRGFLGRDKDYEQY
-,TRBV11-3,ASLCGRGAYGYT
-,TRBV20-1,SATRSGSSPLH
-,TRBV18,ASSPAFNEQF
-,TRBV10-3,AIRGEYEQY
TRBD2,TRBV24-1,ATHPGLAPYNEQF
TRBD2,TRBV25-1,ASSELSSGSPQQF
-,TRBV9,ASSVDGTPNTGELF
TRBD1,TRBV25-1,ASSDPGRGQAEAF
-,TRBV7-2,ASSLNQGYTETQY
TRBD2,TRBV20-1,SAMGLAVTSTDTQY
-,TRBV27,ASRRWGAWGANVLT
-,TRBV12-3/TRBV12-4,ASSLVSGFINEQF
TRBD2,TRBV3-1,ASSQDYRRGSSYEQY
-,TRBV9,ASSVGGKGGQPQH
-,TRBV29-1,SMRDRIQETQY
-,TRBV15,ATSRVESPLH
-,TRBV5-1,ASSLPERTQY
-,TRBV25-1,ASSASIRQIGEKLF
-,TRBV20-1,SARDRAGRETQY
TRBD1,TRBV20-1,SAYRQGISKSNEQF
TRBD1,TRBV20-1,SAAGGTEAF
TRBD2,TRBV15,ATSRTSGRNFDTQY
TRBD2,TRBV24-1,ATSDPGTSGITGELF
-,TRBV5-1,ASRRDTEAF
-,TRBV6-1,ASGAGRITYEQY
-,TRBV9,ASSKTDANTGELF
-,TRBV5-1,ASSPVVEIGGYT
TRBD1,TRBV10-2,ASSESVRGKAF
TRBD2,TRBV5-1,ASSLREAGELF
-,TRBV10-3,AISPQAGSNEKLF
-,TRBV15,ATSRERKLTDTQY
TRBD2,TRBV20-1,SARDLAGAPSTDTQY
TRBD1,TRBV7-9,ASSPSDRGSYNEQF
TRBD1,TRBV5-1,ASRGQGTRQETQY
-,TRBV7-2,ASSRISGGSIQY
TRBD2,TRBV3-1,ASSYSGSGNEQF
TRBD2,TRBV4-2,ASSQGVTGTIPYEQY
-,TRBV20-1,SAPRLRPSYNEQF
-,TRBV20-1,SARGIHREDSPLH
TRBD1,TRBV6-5,ASSYMGQGAEAF
TRBD1,TRBV6-5,ASSHRTGRDTQY
TRBD2,TRBV20-1,SAFTSGNTGELF
TRBD2,TRBV12-3/TRBV12-4,TSSFGTSGIPTATDTQY
TRBD1,TRBV11-2,ASRQQDRGQTAF
-,TRBV5-1,ASSLAVGEQETQY
TRBD2,TRBV12-3/TRBV12-4,ASSPRMTSGSFTGELF
-,TRBV7-9,ASSLGGHGNTIY
-,TRBV19,ASSTRMGDREQF
TRBD2,TRBV6-2/TRBV6-3,ASRPGGSGDEQF
TRBD1,TRBV4-1,ASSSTGTVYNEQF
TRBD2,TRBV9,ASSPRLASTGELF